The source of this TCR beta chain is a study of control samples from healthy donors and cancer patients. This clone has only a few counts. TCRdb's copy holds only in-frame clones and misses some; the assay was immunoSEQ multiplex PCR. The data show about 150,000 clones, with approximately 86% seen just once and more than 1.5% held by the top ten. This CDR3 contains 13 residues. Per the germline V gene, CDR1 is MNHEY and CDR2 is SVGAGI. The junction had 3 bases not matched to a gene; V was cut back by 6 bases and J by 4 bases. The chain has TRBV6-5 and TRBJ2-3, with 8 bases fitting TRBD2. The sequenced sample was blood. This TCR was recovered from a man between 18 and 29 years old in good health. In DNA, the CDR3 is TGTGCCAGCAGGCCCGGGGGGGCAGATACGCAGTATTTT. Amino acids: CASRPGGADTQYF.